This section outlines one TCR beta chain sequence together with its context. Its specificity is unknown. A clone one base away is much larger, so this may be a read error. The data were taken from a study of glioma-infiltrating T cells. Whole-study findings and limits: Only very few CDR3 sequences appeared in both tissue and blood.

Amplification of TCR alpha and beta CDR3 regions from RNA used iRepertoire nested multiplex PCR. Input was about 85-400 ng of tissue mRNA or PBMC total RNA. MiXCR, run by TCRdb on the multiplex PCR reads, gives a single entry per CDR3 protein. The table lists around 180,000 distinct CDR3 sequences, around 40% of them singletons. The CDR3 consists of 15 residues. Germline V gene sequence: CDR1 SGHRS, CDR2 YFSETQ. The V gene lost 4 bases and the J gene lost 5 bases, with 18 bases spanning the gap. V and J are TRBV5-1 and TRBJ1-1, with D maybe TRBD1 (5 bases). This TCR derives from a human donor with low-grade glioma or glioblastoma, undergoing nonglioma brain surgery, or in good health (not recorded which). Material: glioma tissue, nonneoplastic brain tissue, or PBMCs (not recorded which). The CDR3: CASSVKGAVGTEAFF. Here the CDR3 DNA reads TGCGCCAGCAGCGTAAAAGGGGCCGTGGGGACTGAAGCTTTCTTT.